This TCR beta chain appears in the sequencing data of a study of graft-versus-host responses after intestinal transplantation. Study-wide background: All of the recipients had induction that used anti-thymocyte globulin, then tacrolimus and steroids for 2 to 3 years.

Profiling relied on immunoSEQ multiplex PCR, and the TCRdb table lists in-frame clones only, not all of them. This sample has 130,000 or so clones, with 90% to 95% found just once. General study results and limits: Researchers found GvH clones in recipient marrow, and some showed up first in ileum or blood.

For this clone: Its antigen is as yet unknown.

Trimming removed 3 bases from V and 4 bases from J; junction bases left unmatched: 7. Germline-derived CDR1 and CDR2 are MNHNS and SASEGT. The CDR3 loop spans 15 amino acids. The source is a human donor who received an intestinal transplant. The sequenced sample was unstimulated CD4+ T cells sorted from spleen or lymph node cells, obtained before intestinal transplant. J is TRBJ1-2 and V is TRBV6-1; 8 nucleotides match TRBD1. CDR3 amino acids: CASSEQGARVYGYTF. CDR3 coding DNA: TGTGCCAGCAGTGAGCAGGGGGCGAGGGTCTATGGCTACACCTTC.